This TCR beta chain stems from a study of cytomegalovirus exposure and HLA in healthy donors (dated 2017 in TCRdb). Context from the whole study: In an earlier analysis of 450 to 750 of the donors, 250 to 350 Gb of sequence data and approximately 100 million unique TCR beta sequences from some 170 million T cells were reported. Around 330 gigabases of sequencing data and 70 million to 95 million unique TCR sequences made up an early release that covered approximately 650 HLA-typed donors. The genetic ancestry cluster associated with self-reported Caucasian donors included about 84% of the 350 to 500 genotyped donors. The study aimed to test whether signatures of past pathogen exposure could be identified by cataloging public T cell receptors. The T cell repertoires of 700 or so subjects were profiled by immunosequencing and related to cytomegalovirus serostatus. Along with the 666-subject first cohort, a separate validation cohort of over 90 different subjects was used. To predict cytomegalovirus infection status, the study combined high-throughput TCR immunosequencing, statistical association of individual TCRs with disease status, and machine learning. To study patterns of TCR occurrence, a later analysis re-analyzed previously published TCR beta repertoires from several hundred donors and added high-resolution HLA genotyping. The later analysis used no new phenotypic data to find candidate immune exposures, relying instead on TCR beta sequences and their occurrence across donors. An earlier analysis of about 620 of the donors applied high-throughput TCR beta sequencing to assess whether each TCR beta V gene segment acted as functional or pseudogenic. Donor age, sex, ethnicity and CMV serostatus were collected together with the repertoire data. A later genetic analysis took genome-wide SNP genotypes for about three fifths of the 666 donors and used that subset as a discovery cohort. Every repertoire in the discovery cohort had been generated on one and the same sequencing platform. HLA typing covered class I and class II loci at four-digit resolution. The number of donors typed differed by locus, with roughly 629-640 for A, B, C, DRB1 and DQB1, over 500 for DQA1, 606 for DPA1, and approximately 470 for DPB1. Because of strong linkage in the cohort, five DR-DQ haplotypes were treated as single units for association and clustering. Among under 450 genotyped donors of the cohort, an average of about 240,000 unique TCR beta nucleotide sequences were sequenced per donor, about a sixth of them non-productive.

The library was made by the immunoSEQ multiplex PCR assay. A mixture of 60 forward primers for TCR Vbeta segments and 13 reverse primers for TCR Jbeta segments was used in the multiplex PCR. The CDR3 region of rearranged TCR beta genes was amplified from genomic DNA by a multiplex PCR assay. The Illumina HiSeq System was used to sequence the amplified TCR beta libraries as 87-base-pair reads. Per the original workflow: A later analysis counted 65 million to 90 million unique TCR beta chains across the approximately 700 repertoires, and about 10 million of these chains were shared by at least two donors. Raw reads were error-corrected and collapsed into unique sequences by a nearest-neighbor algorithm in which closely related sequences were merged to remove PCR and sequencing errors. Alignment of CDR3 sequences to IMGT reference sequences was used to assign V, D and J gene segments. For a sequence to be retained, at least a six-nucleotide match to both a V gene segment and a J gene segment was required. A rearrangement was called productive if the CDR3 had no stop codons and remained in frame with V and J, and every other rearrangement was called non-productive. CDR3 was defined according to IMGT convention as the region running from the second conserved V-encoded cysteine to the conserved J-encoded phenylalanine. The earlier analysis of 550 to 650 of the donors excluded any sequence lacking an unambiguous match to a single V gene segment. In an earlier analysis of about 590 of the donors, a V segment was called functional when productive rearrangements were above 56.7%, and segregating when the standard deviation between donors exceeded 5%. A statistical classification framework was developed to diagnose cytomegalovirus status using the catalog of TCR beta chain sequences. In a later analysis, V and J genes were assigned by comparing TCR nucleotide sequences against IMGT/GENE-DB human TR gene sequences. In a later analysis, CDR3 sequences and most-parsimonious VDJ recombination scenarios were assigned using the TCRdist pipeline. A later analysis defined each TCR beta chain by its CDR3 amino acid sequence plus V-gene family, and excluded reads lacking a unique V-gene family. In a later analysis, 450 to 600 highly shared, low-generation-probability nucleotide sequences were removed to address suspected cross-contamination and a sequencing artifact. In a later analysis, a clonal expansion index was calculated for each public chain from normalized within-repertoire ranks of inferred template counts. In a later analysis, generation probabilities were computed with a VDJ recombination model fitted to out-of-frame rearrangements, and the resulting probabilities were checked against IGoR. In a later analysis, TCR-TCR, TCR-HLA and TCR-CMV co-occurrence was scored with hypergeometric tests, and a repertoire-size bias correction was applied to TCR pairs. False discovery rates were estimated in a later analysis by permuting HLA or CMV assignments 20 times. In a later analysis, co-occurring TCRs were grouped using DBSCAN, and TCRdist sequence similarity was added for clustering within HLA-allele-positive subsets. For co-occurrence clustering, repertoires with fewer than 30,000 or more than 120,000 public chains were excluded, along with five or six repertoires with anomalous nucleotide sharing. In TCRdb, the immuneACCESS table is reduced to in-frame sequences with V and J assigned. These tables do not hold every clone; where another copy was compared, an unresolved V gene accounts for under half, and the others remain unexplained. Clonal size and the V and J genes are those of that table, whereas D and trimming came from the DNA. Counted in this sample were approximately 150,000 clones; about 80% of them appeared once. The ten largest clones take up roughly 2.4% of the sample.

In total, just over 650 healthy bone marrow donors made up the cohort. At the time of sampling, every cohort member was nominally healthy, though immune exposures that went unrecorded were likely present. The donor was CMV seropositive and was included in the group of 289 seropositive cohort members. A peripheral blood sample was collected from each donor, and TCR beta sequencing was performed on peripheral blood mononuclear cells. The Qiagen DNeasy Blood Extraction Kit was used to extract genomic DNA from the blood cell samples. Trimming takes 3 bases off V and 6 bases off J; junction bases not matched to a gene: 4. The CDR3 runs 14 amino acids, cysteine and phenylalanine included. Solely the CDR3 DNA is kept, with 42 bases framed from the first base. Based on the germline V gene (reference sequence), the CDR1 and CDR2 sequences are LNHDA and SQIVND. Findings and caveats that apply to the study as a whole: Linkage disequilibrium might explain the correlated functional status among segregating V segments, but an unknown experimental factor could not be excluded. The presence/absence analyses assumed that sequencing depth was roughly uniform across donors, and that assumption may not be true. According to a later analysis, most CMV-associated TCR beta chains appeared to be HLA-restricted, and the HLA associations seemed to be driven largely by CMV exposure. A further reported finding was that TCR beta sequences accurately predicted the HLA-A and HLA-B alleles for most subjects in the first cohort. In a later genetic analysis, fewer N-insertions in productive TCRs were reported among donors in an Asian-associated ancestry cluster than the approximately 710-donor mean. In a later analysis, the rate of TCR association differed among HLA loci, with DRB1 alleles having the most associated TCRs and HLA-C alleles having the fewest. Several of the top co-occurrence clusters appeared to be linked to parvovirus B19, influenza, CMV and Epstein-Barr virus, according to a later analysis. Some IMGT-functional V segments, including TRBV6-2 and TRBV6-3, could not be distinguished by the 87-base-pair reads and were therefore excluded. It was suggested by the authors that the approach could potentially be generalized to other disease states and immunological phenotypes. Assigning TCR associations to individual alleles was difficult when HLA alleles, especially DR and DQ, strongly co-occurred. Because counts were too low, seventeen rarely observed V segments, including chromosome 9 orphons, were excluded from the earlier analysis of several hundred of the donors. Specific HLA alleles were associated with some 15,000 TCR beta sequences at a false discovery rate of 0.05 in a later analysis. In both the original and validation cohorts, the classifier was reported to diagnose cytomegalovirus status with high specificity and sensitivity. The study gave a list of about 150 TCR beta chains associated with cytomegalovirus. Because HLA typing was unavailable for some donors at each locus, only the typed subset was used in association tests. Broadly in line with IMGT annotations, most TCR beta V segments showed up in productive rearrangements about 90% or about 30% of the time in an earlier analysis of approximately 640 of the donors. In this cohort, only TCR beta chains were sequenced, and detectable features were limited by the absence of alpha or paired-chain data. CMV serostatus was the only immune exposure information available for the cohort. A group of highly shared sequence variants was considered likely to be a technical artifact of the sequencing pipeline. A few of the identified cytomegalovirus-associated TCR beta chains were confirmed in vitro to be specific for cytomegalovirus antigens. Across donors, most TCR sequences were observed very rarely, whereas some public TCRs were present in many individuals. V-gene and J-gene trimming of TCR beta chains was associated with a missense DCLRE1C variant in a later genetic analysis, and the association was replicated in an independent cohort. Compared with equally common non-associated chains, HLA-associated TCR beta chains in a later analysis were more clonally expanded and had lower generation probabilities.

Details on this clone: The antigen it recognizes is unknown. Base qualities are missing; no much larger clone stands one base away.

This TCR derives from a woman under 30 in good health and CMV-seropositive. Here the chain combines TRBV19 and TRBJ2-2; 7 of the junction bases match TRBD1. Sequenced: PBMCs. The CDR3 reads CASSIPTGSGELFF. The DNA sequence is TGTGCCAGTAGTATCCCGACAGGGTCCGGGGAGCTGTTTTTT.